This entry features one T cell receptor (beta chain) sequence. The CDR3 runs 13 residues. Losses at the gene ends were 6 bases for V and 7 bases for J; bases not matched to a gene: 8. CDR1 is MNHEY and CDR2 is SVGAGI in the germline V gene. The method was immunoSEQ multiplex PCR; TCRdb's version includes in-frame clones alone and lacks a portion of them. The sample carries some 1 million clones, approximately 72% recorded once. The sample is drawn from a study of shared clonotypes between healthy human individuals. Study in general: A couple of women and three men aged 18 to 49 served as donors.

Sequencing input: memory CD4+ T cells sorted from blood. As for subset: CD45RA-negative fraction. The source of this sequence is a man aged 18 to 30 in good health. V usage is TRBV6-5 and J usage is TRBJ2-5, with 7 positions matching TRBD1. Here the CDR3 DNA reads TGTGCCAGCAGAAGAGGGACAGTCGGGACCCAGTACTTC. Translating it yields CASRRGTVGTQYF.